The 10 T cell receptor beta chains reported below all come from one sample, sequenced in a study of Ad26.COV2.S vaccination and SARS-CoV-2 variants. Treatment described: some 19 received Ad26.COV2.S at low or high dose, single or two shots; roughly five received placebo; per-sample allocation not given. Day 63 following the first vaccine or placebo injection was when the samples were taken. TCRdb keeps only in-frame clones here, not all; method: immunoSEQ multiplex PCR. Of 300,000 to 350,000 clones listed, around 89% were seen once; the top ten hold approximately 5.9%. Source: peripheral blood, taken in a trial of Ad26.COV2.S vaccine versus placebo. These receptors originate from a person aged 18-60 years who received the Ad26.COV2.S COVID-19 vaccine or a placebo.

The chain has TRBV4-3 and TRBJ1-4; 7 bases align to TRBD1. The CDR3 runs 14 residues. Germline-derived CDR1 and CDR2 are LGHNA and YSLEER. The V and J ends lost 0 bases and 7 bases, in that order; junction bases with no gene match: 2. The chain's CDR3 is CASSQDNRGEKLFF. In nucleotides, the CDR3 is TGCGCCAGCAGCCAAGATAACAGGGGTGAAAAACTGTTTTTT.

The chain recombines TRBV6-1 with TRBJ2-2, with 8 bases lining up with TRBD2. Trimming took 3 bases from V and 5 from J; bases not matched to a gene: 5. CDR1 and CDR2 from the germline V gene are MNHNS and SASEGT. CDR3 length equals 15 residues. In nucleotides, the CDR3 is TGTGCCAGCAGTGATGGGACTAGTACTACCGGGGAGCTGTTTTTT. Translation gives CASSDGTSTTGELFF.

This chain links TRBV27 with TRBJ2-7; 11 nucleotides match TRBD1. The CDR3 is made up of 14 amino acids. The ends lost 5 bases at V and 3 bases at J; junction bases unmatched: 3. CDR1 MNHEY and CDR2 SMNVEV come from the germline V gene (reference sequence). CDR3 protein: CASSKDRGLYEQYF. CDR3 DNA sequence: TGTGCCAGCAGTAAGGACAGGGGGCTCTACGAGCAGTACTTC.

This chain joins TRBV20-1 and TRBJ2-7, with D tentatively TRBD2 (5 bases). The length of the CDR3 is 15 residues. Germline V gene sequence: CDR1 DFQATT, CDR2 SNEGSKA (reference sequence). Trimming stripped 3 bases from V and 0 bases from J, with 15 bases between. The CDR3 bases are TGCAGTGCTAGTGACCCACGAACTAGCTCCTACGAGCAGTACTTC. It yields the protein CSASDPRTSSYEQYF.

The rearrangement links TRBV5-1 to TRBJ2-2; D not resolved. CDR1 is SGHRS and CDR2 is YFSETQ in the germline V gene. Trimming shortened V by 0 bases and J by 0 bases, and 12 bases separated the two germline ends. The CDR3 runs to 17 residues. CDR3 bases: TGCGCCAGCAGCTTGGCCAACGTTAAAACGAACACCGGGGAGCTGTTTTTT. It yields the protein CASSLANVKTNTGELFF.

The rearrangement uses TRBV6-2 or TRBV6-3 and TRBJ2-7; D not certain. The CDR3 covers 18 residues. Trimming removed 0 bases at V and 4 bases at J, with 22 bases between. Germline CDR1 MNHEY, CDR2 SVGEGT. For the CDR3, the DNA is TGTGCCAGCAGTTACTCAGGCCACTACCGGGCCAACCGATACGAGCAGTACTTC. Protein sequence: CASSYSGHYRANRYEQYF.

The table lists this clone with many counts. CDR3 amino acids: CASSRNREGYEQYF. In nucleotides, the CDR3 is TGTGCCAGCAGCCGGAACAGGGAAGGGTACGAGCAGTACTTC. The chain joins TRBV6-5 to TRBJ2-7; a weak D match, TRBD1 (6 bases). The CDR3 contains 14 residues. Germline loops: CDR1 MNHEY, CDR2 SVGAGI. Deletions cut 6 bases from V and 4 bases from J, with 16 bases between.

This chain uses TRBV5-6 with TRBJ1-3; D is ambiguous. This CDR3 has 14 amino acids. Trimming shortened V by 0 bases and J by 0 bases, and 4 bases separated the two germline ends. Germline V lookup: CDR1 SGHDT, CDR2 YYEEEE. The DNA of the CDR3 is TGTGCCAGCAGCTTGGCCGTCTCTGGAAACACCATATATTTT. It translates to CASSLAVSGNTIYF.

The genes are TRBV11-2 and TRBJ1-2, with unresolved D. Between the trimmed V and J ends, which lost 0 bases and 1 base, there was a span of 12 bases. CDR1 and CDR2 from the germline V gene are SGHAT and FQNNGV. This CDR3 has 16 residues. The CDR3 sequence: CASSLEGQANNYGYTF. The CDR3 nucleotides are TGTGCCAGCAGCTTAGAGGGCCAGGCCAATAACTATGGCTACACCTTC.

This chain links TRBV6-5 with TRBJ1-4, with D hard to call. Per germline, CDR1 MNHEY and CDR2 SVGAGI. The CDR3 totals 14 residues. Between the trimmed V and J ends, which lost 2 bases and 4 bases, there was a span of 8 bases. CDR3 loop: CASSYTADNEKLFF. The CDR3 DNA reads as TGTGCCAGCAGTTACACAGCCGATAATGAAAAACTGTTTTTT.